This T cell receptor (beta chain) was documented in a study of graft-versus-host responses after intestinal transplantation. On the study more broadly: Multivisceral, liver-intestinal, or isolated intestinal grafts were transplanted into recipients. Recipients across the board were started on anti-thymocyte globulin induction, then kept on tacrolimus and steroids for 2 to 4 years. General study points: Early HvG declines after transplant were associated with peak circulating GvH clone levels. Analysis identified GvH clones in recipient marrow, with some appearing first in ileum or blood.

Intraepithelial plus lamina propria lymphocytes were released by processing graft tissue. Regarding this clone: Its cognate antigen is unknown.

CDR3 size: 15 residues. The junction had 5 bases not matched to a gene; V was cut back by 5 bases and J by 3 bases. The germline V gene has CDR1 SEHNR and CDR2 FQNEAQ (reference sequence). Here immunoSEQ multiplex PCR was the method, and the copy in TCRdb shows in-frame clones only, minus some. The table lists 16,000 or so clones, around 83% of them singletons. The source material was ileum tissue, sampled 584 days after intestinal transplantation. V and J are TRBV7-9 and TRBJ2-3; 10 bases map to TRBD1. The sequence was collected from a human patient who received an intestinal transplant, so some T cells may come from the graft donor. The DNA of the CDR3 is TGTGCCAGCAGCCTGGGACAGGGGAGAACAGATACGCAGTATTTT. Protein product: CASSLGQGRTDTQYF. Full variable domain (remainder filled in from reference TRBV7-9 and TRBJ2-3): DTGVSQNPRHKITKRGQNVTFRCDPISEHNRLYWYRQTLGQGPEFLTYFQNEAQLEKSRLLSDRFSAERPKGSFSTLEIQRTEQGDSAMYLCASSLGQGRTDTQYFGPGTRLTVL.